The 7 T cell receptor beta chains presented below share a single source sample, sequenced in a study of T cell changes during pregnancy in multiple sclerosis. Here immunoSEQ multiplex PCR was the method, and the copy in TCRdb shows in-frame clones only, minus some. The table includes about 75,000 clones, 94% detected once. This specimen consisted of CD4+ T cells from peripheral blood mononuclear cells, obtained after pregnancy. The receptors here all came from a female donor with multiple sclerosis, enrolled in a pregnancy study.

The J gene is TRBJ2-5, the V gene TRBV11-1; D perhaps matches TRBD1 (6 bases). Germline-derived CDR1 and CDR2 are SGHAT and FQDESV (reference sequence). The CDR3 is made up of 16 amino acids. The V end was cut by 5 bases, the J end by 2 bases, with 18 bases between. The CDR3 here is CASSPNTGTFQETQYF. The CDR3 nucleotides read TGTGCCAGCAGCCCCAATACCGGGACATTTCAAGAGACCCAGTACTTC.

V usage is TRBV5-1 and J usage is TRBJ2-7; 14 bases map to TRBD2. The CDR3 spans 17 residues. CDR1 SGHRS and CDR2 YFSETQ come from the germline V gene. V dropped 4 bases and J dropped 2; count of bases not matched to a gene: 8. CDR3 coding DNA: TGCGCCAGCAGCCCCGGACTAGCGGGAGGCAGGACCTACGAGCAGTACTTC. This gives the protein CASSPGLAGGRTYEQYF. Based on the CDR3 plus reference TRBV5-1 and TRBJ2-7, the full variable domain is KAGVTQTPRYLIKTRGQQVTLSCSPISGHRSVSWYQQTPGQGLQFLFEYFSETQRNKGNFPGRFSGRQFSNSRSEMNVSTLELGDSALYLCASSPGLAGGRTYEQYFGPGTRLTVT.

This chain connects TRBV5-4 to TRBJ2-5; TRBD1 agrees at 9 bases. Germline CDR1 reads SGHNT; CDR2 reads YYREEE (reference sequence). Trimming at V came to 3 bases and at J to 4 bases, leaving 10 bases not matched to a gene. The CDR3 length is 16 residues. The CDR3 DNA reads TGTGCCAGCAGCTCCTCCGGGACAGGGAACGGAGAGACCCAGTACTTC. Its translation: CASSSSGTGNGETQYF.

Here the CDR3 reads CASSWPGQDTEAFF. In DNA form, the CDR3 reads TGTGCCAGCAGCTGGCCGGGACAGGACACTGAAGCTTTCTTT. The chain is built from TRBV5-4 and TRBJ1-1; 8 bases are shared with TRBD1. Germline loops: CDR1 SGHNT, CDR2 YYREEE (reference sequence). This CDR3 comprises 14 residues. V shed 3 bases and J 3 bases; nucleotides not matched to a gene: 4.

The chain combines TRBV28 with TRBJ2-3; 8 positions match TRBD1. Trimming at V came to 6 bases and at J to 2 bases, leaving 7 bases not matched to a gene. CDR3 length: 15 residues. Per germline, CDR1 MDHEN and CDR2 SYDVKM. The CDR3 DNA is TGTGCCAGCAGGAAGCCCAGGGGGCACACAGATACGCAGTATTTT. This codes for CASRKPRGHTDTQYF.

The chain carries TRBV4-1 and TRBJ1-4; perhaps TRBD1 as D (5 bases). The CDR3 spans 13 residues. Trimming shortened V by 6 bases and J by 7 bases, and 12 bases separated the two germline ends. From germline, CDR1 is MGHRA and CDR2 YSYEKL. CDR3 nucleotides: TGCGCCAGCAGACGTGTCGGGGGTGAAAAACTGTTTTTT. Its translation: CASRRVGGEKLFF.

The rearrangement links TRBV5-1 to TRBJ2-1; D gene ambiguous. The CDR3 consists of 12 residues. Between the trimmed V and J ends, which lost 2 bases and 7 bases, there was a span of 7 bases. Germline assignment: CDR1 SGHRS and CDR2 YFSETQ. The CDR3: CASSFPGNEQFF. Here the CDR3 DNA reads TGCGCCAGCAGCTTCCCGGGTAATGAGCAGTTCTTC.